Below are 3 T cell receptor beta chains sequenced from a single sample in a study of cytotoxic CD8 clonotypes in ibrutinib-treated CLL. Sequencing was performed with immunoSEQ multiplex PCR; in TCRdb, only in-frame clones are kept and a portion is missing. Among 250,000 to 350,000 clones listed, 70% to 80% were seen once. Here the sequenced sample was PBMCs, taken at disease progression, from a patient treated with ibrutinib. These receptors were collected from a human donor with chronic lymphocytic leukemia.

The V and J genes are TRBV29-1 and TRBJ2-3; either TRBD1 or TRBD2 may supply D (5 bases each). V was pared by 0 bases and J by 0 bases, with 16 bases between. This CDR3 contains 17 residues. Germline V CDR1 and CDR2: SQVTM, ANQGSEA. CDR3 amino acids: CSVEDPGTQDSTDTQYF. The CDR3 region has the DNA TGCAGCGTTGAAGATCCCGGGACGCAGGATAGCACAGATACGCAGTATTTT.

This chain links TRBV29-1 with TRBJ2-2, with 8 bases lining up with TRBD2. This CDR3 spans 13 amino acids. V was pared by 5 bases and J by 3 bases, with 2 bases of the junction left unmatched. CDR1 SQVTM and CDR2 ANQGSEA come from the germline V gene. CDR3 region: CSVFSGDTGELFF. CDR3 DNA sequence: TGCAGCGTTTTTAGCGGGGACACCGGGGAGCTGTTTTTT.

CDR3: CASSQGVSTEQYF. The CDR3, as DNA: TGCGCCAGCAGCCAAGGGGTTAGCACCGAGCAGTACTTC. The chain has TRBV4-1 and TRBJ2-7; D call uncertain. The V end was cut by 1 base, the J end by 6 bases, with 10 bases between. Germline CDR1 reads MGHRA; CDR2 reads YSYEKL. The CDR3 length is 13 residues.